Sequencing of this TCR beta chain was carried out in a study of blood T cell repertoires in COVID-19 (TCRdb year 2020). For the study in its entirety: The collaborator samples originated in the United States, Italy and Spain and spanned the acute and convalescent phases of COVID-19. The repertoires were made available in a free public database intended to serve as a resource for research on the immune response to SARS-CoV-2. Subjects who had been exposed to COVID-19, were actively infected with it, or had recovered from it provided the deeply sampled blood TCRbeta repertoires that made up the dataset. Sample metadata almost always included a de-identified subject ID, COVID-19 status, age in years and sex. The material from the prospective study consisted of cDNA or gDNA derived from T cells, B-cell-depleted T cells, or PBMCs. Samples came from the ongoing ImmuneRACE study (first 160 participants) plus 1,254 subjects from 6 global collaborators. HLA class I and class II types, where available, came from metadata supplied by the sample provider rather than from assay-based typing. Findings and caveats that apply to the study as a whole: Clinical and demographic metadata were provided uncurated, with the amount varying by source and participant.

TCRbeta CDR3 regions were amplified from genomic DNA by means of the immunoSEQ Assay, a bias-controlled multiplex PCR. The paper's processing steps were these. The number of nucleated cells in each sample was estimated from the amplification of reference gene primers within the assay. To quantify the absolute abundance of each unique TCRbeta CDR3 rearrangement, sequence reads were collapsed and filtered. For each sample, productive Simpson clonality was calculated by taking the square root of Simpson's diversity index across productive rearrangements. TCRdb mirrors the immuneACCESS table, restricted to in-frame sequences. Some clones are absent from its copies; in checked studies, under half trace to an unresolved V gene, and the reason for the others is unknown. V, J and clone size were drawn from that table, and D and trimming were deduced from the DNA. This sample lists 300,000 to 400,000 clones; more than 75% were detected once. The ten largest clones take up 1.2% of the sample.

A remark on this clone: Its antigen has not been determined. Base quality data are lacking; no much larger clone is found one base away.

Participants in the prospective study were enrolled through a virtual design, were aged about 18 to 90 years, and lived in 24 United States geographic areas. Cohort assignment in the prospective study relied on participant-reported clinical history from a screening survey and a study questionnaire. Recovered participants in ImmuneRACE Cohort 3 were defined by two consecutive negative NP/OP PCR tests, clearance by a healthcare professional, or resolution of symptoms. Mobile phlebotomists in the prospective study collected whole blood, serum and a nasopharyngeal or oropharyngeal swab from every participant. Additional blood draws and questionnaires over an approximately 2-month period could optionally be provided by prospective study participants. Prospective study blood samples were shipped either frozen or at room temperature before DNA extraction. Deletion took 2 bases off V and 5 bases off J, with a span of 11 bases between the germline ends. Reading the germline V gene gives CDR1 MNHNS and CDR2 SASEGT. Counted from cysteine to phenylalanine, this CDR3 has 14 amino acids. Only the CDR3 DNA is retained, 42 bases long and in frame from the first base.

Sequenced: PBMCs or T cells enriched from blood (not recorded which). The TCR sequence derives from a woman aged 18-35 years who had recovered from COVID-19. The rearranged segments are TRBV6-1 and TRBJ2-3, with a tentative D gene TRBD2 over 6 matching bases. The nucleotide sequence reads TGTGCCAGCAGTGAAACGGTCGGGGGAGATACGCAGTATTTT. Its protein product is CASSETVGGDTQYF.